These 16 T cell receptor beta chains were sequenced from one sample in a study of naive and memory T cell subsets. These TCRs are of unknown antigen specificity. An equimolar mix of two oligonucleotides served as the beta constant-region primer for TRBC1 and TRBC2. The ligated cDNA underwent four PCR rounds using SP2 and nested alpha and beta constant-region primers. TCRdb re-analysed the UMI-ligation and nested PCR reads in MiXCR, keeping a single row per CDR3 protein. The sample has around 160,000 distinct CDR3 sequences, under 25% seen once. Whole-study results and caveats: A few larger clonotypes appeared in naive repertoires, especially CD8, possibly memory cells re-expressing CD45RA.

Sequencing was performed on naive CD4+ T cells from blood. These receptors were obtained from a human donor in good health.

This clonotype was recorded at least ten times. V is TRBV7-9 and J is TRBJ2-5, with unresolved D. Germline V gene sequence: CDR1 SEHNR, CDR2 FQNEAQ (reference sequence). The CDR3 extends over 14 amino acids. V was cut by 4 bases and J by 2 bases, with 11 bases left in between. DNA of the CDR3: TGTGCCAGCAGCTGGGAAGGATTACAAGAGACCCAGTACTTC. It encodes CASSWEGLQETQYF.

A few counts support this clonotype. V usage is TRBV20-1 and J usage is TRBJ1-4; D may be TRBD1 (6 bases). This CDR3 is 14 amino acids long. V lost 6 bases and J 7 bases, leaving 18 bases between the germline ends. Germline CDR1 reads DFQATT; CDR2 reads SNEGSKA (reference sequence). DNA of the CDR3: TGCAGTGCCCCAGCTCAGGGGAGGGGTGAAAAACTGTTTTTT. Protein: CSAPAQGRGEKLFF.

This clonotype was counted many times. The genes are TRBV7-2 and TRBJ2-2; D call uncertain. This CDR3 is 19 amino acids long. Germline V gene lookup returns CDR1 SGHTA and CDR2 FQGNSA. V was trimmed by 8 bases and J by 10 bases, leaving 35 bases between them. CDR3 sequence reads: CASVVTGPSLFARSEELFF. The CDR3 DNA reads TGTGCCAGCGTAGTTACGGGTCCGAGTCTCTTCGCTCGTTCCGAGGAGCTGTTTTTT.

The chain recombines TRBV5-4 with TRBJ1-1; perhaps TRBD1 as D (6 bases). This CDR3 spans 15 amino acids. Germline V gives CDR1 SGHNT, CDR2 YYREEE (reference sequence). Trimming stripped 4 bases from V and 1 base from J, with 14 bases between. The chain's CDR3 is CASSPSLGQNTEAFF. In DNA, the CDR3 is TGTGCCAGCAGCCCGAGTTTGGGACAGAACACTGAAGCTTTCTTT.

The chain combines TRBV29-1 with TRBJ1-5; 9 bases fit TRBD1. Germline CDR1 is SQVTM and CDR2 is ANQGSEA. CDR3 length: 13 residues. Losses at the gene ends were 7 bases for V and 9 bases for J; bases not matched to a gene: 10. The CDR3 spells CSAATGGAGPQHF. Written as DNA, the CDR3 is TGCAGCGCCGCTACAGGGGGCGCCGGGCCCCAGCATTTT. The full variable domain, its missing parts supplied by reference TRBV29-1 and TRBJ1-5, is SAVISQKPSRDICQRGTSLTIQCQVDSQVTMMFWYRQQPGQSLTLIATANQGSEATYESGFVIDKFPISRPNLTFSTLTVSNMSPEDSSIYLCSAATGGAGPQHFGDGTRLSIL.

CDR3 protein: CAWTAPDRYYGYTF. CDR3 in DNA: TGTGCCTGGACCGCCCCCGACAGGTACTATGGCTACACCTTC. The rearrangement joins TRBV30 to TRBJ1-2; possibly TRBD1 for D (6 bases). The germline CDR1 and CDR2 sequences are GTSNPN and SVGIG (reference sequence). The CDR3 runs to 14 residues. V was trimmed by 4 bases and J by 3 bases, leaving 15 bases between them.

This clonotype was detected ten times or more. The rearrangement joins TRBV11-2 to TRBJ1-2; D not resolved. Trimming left V 1 base short and J 9 bases short, with 15 bases between. CDR1 is SGHAT, CDR2 FQNNGV, per germline. CDR3 length: 14 residues. The CDR3 reads CASSLAFGPTRYTF. CDR3 bases: TGTGCCAGCAGCTTAGCCTTTGGACCCACTCGCTACACCTTC.

This chain connects TRBV2 to TRBJ2-7, with D unresolved. Germline V gene data show CDR1 as SNHLY and CDR2 as FYNNEI. The CDR3 covers 14 residues. Trimming removed 2 bases at V and 5 bases at J, with 13 bases between. The CDR3 DNA reads as TGTGCCAGCAGTGAAAATCAGATCGTGAACGAGCAGTACTTC. Translated, it gives CASSENQIVNEQYF.

This clonotype was observed a few times. The CDR3 is CASSPGQGNQPQHF. The CDR3, as DNA: TGTGCCAGCTCACCCGGACAGGGGAATCAGCCCCAGCATTTT. The chain carries TRBV18 and TRBJ1-5; TRBD1 matches 9 bases. Germline lookup yields CDR1 KGHSH and CDR2 LQKENI. The CDR3 runs 14 residues. J gave up 4 bases and V 3 bases, and 1 base lay outside the gene matches.

This clonotype was seen repeatedly, ten times or more. This rearrangement joins TRBV5-1 to TRBJ2-3; D is unresolved. Trimming took off 4 bases at V and 0 bases at J, with 12 bases between the two ends. CDR1 and CDR2 from the germline V gene are SGHRS and YFSETQ. CDR3 size: 15 residues. The CDR3 region is CASSDQQTSTDTQYF. The DNA for the CDR3 is TGCGCCAGCAGCGACCAACAGACTAGCACAGATACGCAGTATTTT.

The V call is TRBV5-1, the J call TRBJ2-3; TRBD2 aligns across 13 bases. The CDR3 loop spans 17 amino acids. Germline CDR1 SGHRS, CDR2 YFSETQ. Trimming cost V 4 bases and J 0 bases; bases outside gene matches: 5. The CDR3 region has the DNA TGCGCCAGCAGCATTGGGACTAGCGGGGTCAGCACAGATACGCAGTATTTT. It yields the protein CASSIGTSGVSTDTQYF. Full variable domain (remainder filled in from reference TRBV5-1 and TRBJ2-3): KAGVTQTPRYLIKTRGQQVTLSCSPISGHRSVSWYQQTPGQGLQFLFEYFSETQRNKGNFPGRFSGRQFSNSRSEMNVSTLELGDSALYLCASSIGTSGVSTDTQYFGPGTRLTVL.

There are many counts of this clonotype. V usage is TRBV27 and J usage is TRBJ1-2; D ambiguous. Per the germline V gene, CDR1 is MNHEY and CDR2 is SMNVEV (reference sequence). This CDR3 comprises 13 residues. V was clipped by 3 bases and J by 3 bases, with 8 bases between them. The CDR3 sequence is CASSLKGYYGYTF. The CDR3 region has the DNA TGTGCCAGCAGTTTGAAAGGGTACTATGGCTACACCTTC.

The chain's CDR3 is CASSPPPAQGGETQYF. CDR3 in DNA: TGTGCCAGCAGCCCACCCCCAGCACAGGGCGGTGAGACCCAGTACTTC. The V call is TRBV11-1, the J call TRBJ2-5; possibly TRBD1 for D (6 bases). The CDR3 extends over 16 amino acids. Trimming stripped 5 bases from V and 5 bases from J, with 21 bases between. CDR1 and CDR2 from the germline V gene are SGHAT and FQDESV (reference sequence). Using reference TRBV11-1 and TRBJ2-5 for the parts outside the CDR3, the full variable domain is EAEVAQSPRYKITEKSQAVAFWCDPISGHATLYWYRQILGQGPELLVQFQDESVVDDSQLPKDRFSAERLKGVDSTLKIQPAELGDSAMYLCASSPPPAQGGETQYFGPGTRLLVL.

This clonotype was picked up a small number of times. The V gene is TRBV4-3, the J gene TRBJ2-3, with 11 bases aligning to TRBD2. CDR1 is LGHNA and CDR2 is YSLEER in the germline V gene. The V gene end was trimmed by 0 bases and the J gene end by 4 bases; junction bases not matched to a gene: 3. This CDR3 has 16 amino acids. The CDR3 loop is CASSQETSGIADTQYF. The CDR3 nucleotides read TGCGCCAGCAGCCAAGAGACTAGCGGGATTGCAGATACGCAGTATTTT.

This clonotype has a handful of counts. The CDR3 loop is CASSLRQGSTGELFF. The CDR3 DNA reads TGTGCCAGCAGCCTCCGACAGGGTAGCACCGGGGAGCTGTTTTTT. V and J are TRBV7-6 and TRBJ2-2; 7 nucleotides agree with TRBD1. The germline gives CDR1 SGHVS, CDR2 FNYEAQ. CDR3 size: 15 residues. With V trimmed by 5 bases and J by 4 bases, 7 bases remained unmatched.

This clonotype was seen repeatedly, ten times or more. V is TRBV6-5 and J is TRBJ1-1; the D gene is possibly TRBD1 (5 bases). Germline V lookup: CDR1 MNHEY, CDR2 SVGAGI. This CDR3 has 16 residues. The V and J ends lost 2 bases and 5 bases respectively, with 18 bases between them. This chain's CDR3 is CASSYLEAQGATEAFF. The CDR3 DNA reads as TGTGCCAGCAGTTACCTAGAGGCGCAGGGCGCAACTGAAGCTTTCTTT.